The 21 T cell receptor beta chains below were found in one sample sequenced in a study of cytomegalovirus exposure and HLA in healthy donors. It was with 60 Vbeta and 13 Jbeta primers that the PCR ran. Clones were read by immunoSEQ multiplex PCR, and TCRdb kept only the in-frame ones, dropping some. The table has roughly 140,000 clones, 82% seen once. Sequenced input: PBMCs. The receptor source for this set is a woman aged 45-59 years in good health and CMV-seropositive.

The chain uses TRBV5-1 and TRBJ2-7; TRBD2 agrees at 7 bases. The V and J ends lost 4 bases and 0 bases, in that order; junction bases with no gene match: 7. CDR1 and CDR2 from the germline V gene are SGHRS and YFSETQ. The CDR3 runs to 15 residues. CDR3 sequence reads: CASSETSFFSYEQYF. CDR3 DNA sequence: TGCGCCAGCAGCGAGACTAGCTTTTTCTCCTACGAGCAGTACTTC.

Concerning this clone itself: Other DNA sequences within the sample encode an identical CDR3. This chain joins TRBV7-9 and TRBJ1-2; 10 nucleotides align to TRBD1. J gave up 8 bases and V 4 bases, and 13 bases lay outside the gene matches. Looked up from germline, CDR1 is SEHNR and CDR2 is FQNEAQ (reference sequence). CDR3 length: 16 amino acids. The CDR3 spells CASSSSPGTGEGGYTF. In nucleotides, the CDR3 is TGTGCCAGCAGCTCATCTCCCGGGACAGGGGAGGGGGGCTACACCTTC.

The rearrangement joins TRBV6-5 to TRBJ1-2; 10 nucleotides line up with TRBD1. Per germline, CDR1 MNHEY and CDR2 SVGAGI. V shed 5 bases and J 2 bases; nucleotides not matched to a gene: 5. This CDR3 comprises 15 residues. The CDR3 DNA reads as TGTGCCAGCAGTACGCCGGGACAGGGGAACTATGGCTACACCTTC. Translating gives CASSTPGQGNYGYTF.

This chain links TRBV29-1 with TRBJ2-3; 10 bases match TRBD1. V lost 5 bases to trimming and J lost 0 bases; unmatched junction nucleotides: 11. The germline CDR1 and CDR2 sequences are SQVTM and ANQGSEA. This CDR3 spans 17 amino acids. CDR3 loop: CSVPQGQGTSSTDTQYF. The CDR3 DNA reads TGCAGCGTTCCCCAGGGACAGGGGACCTCTAGCACAGATACGCAGTATTTT.

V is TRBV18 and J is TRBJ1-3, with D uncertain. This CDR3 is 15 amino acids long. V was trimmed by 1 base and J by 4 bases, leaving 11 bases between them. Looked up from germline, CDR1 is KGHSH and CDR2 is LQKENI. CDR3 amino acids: CASSPRGIEGNTIYF. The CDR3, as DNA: TGTGCCAGCTCACCACGCGGGATAGAAGGAAACACCATATATTTT.

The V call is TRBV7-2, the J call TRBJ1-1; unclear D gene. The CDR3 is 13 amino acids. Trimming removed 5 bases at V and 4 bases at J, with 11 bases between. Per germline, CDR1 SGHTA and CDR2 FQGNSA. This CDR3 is CASSRGGSTEAFF. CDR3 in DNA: TGTGCCAGCAGCCGAGGCGGGTCCACTGAAGCTTTCTTT.

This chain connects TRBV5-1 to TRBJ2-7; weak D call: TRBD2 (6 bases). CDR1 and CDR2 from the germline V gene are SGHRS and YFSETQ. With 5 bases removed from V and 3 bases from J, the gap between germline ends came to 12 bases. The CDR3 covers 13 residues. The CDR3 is CASSEGSGYEQYF. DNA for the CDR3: TGCGCCAGCAGTGAGGGTAGCGGCTACGAGCAGTACTTC. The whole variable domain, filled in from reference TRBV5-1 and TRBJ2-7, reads KAGVTQTPRYLIKTRGQQVTLSCSPISGHRSVSWYQQTPGQGLQFLFEYFSETQRNKGNFPGRFSGRQFSNSRSEMNVSTLELGDSALYLCASSEGSGYEQYFGPGTRLTVT.

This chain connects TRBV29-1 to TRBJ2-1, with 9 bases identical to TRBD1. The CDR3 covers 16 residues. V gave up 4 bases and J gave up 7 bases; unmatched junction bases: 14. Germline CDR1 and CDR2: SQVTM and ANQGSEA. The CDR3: CSVGGTGRLIENEQFF. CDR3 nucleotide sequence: TGCAGCGTTGGGGGGACAGGGAGGTTGATTGAGAATGAGCAGTTCTTC.

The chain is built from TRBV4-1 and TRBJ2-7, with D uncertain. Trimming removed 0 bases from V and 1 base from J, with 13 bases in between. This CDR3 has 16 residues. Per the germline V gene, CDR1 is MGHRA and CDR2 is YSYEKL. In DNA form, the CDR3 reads TGCGCCAGCAGCCAAGATAGTATTGCCAGGTCCTACGAGCAGTACTTC. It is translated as CASSQDSIARSYEQYF.

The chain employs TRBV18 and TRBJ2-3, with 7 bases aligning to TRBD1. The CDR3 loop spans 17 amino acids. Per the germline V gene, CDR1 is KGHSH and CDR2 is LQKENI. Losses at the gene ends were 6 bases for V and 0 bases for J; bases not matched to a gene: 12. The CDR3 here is CASSRALGQSSTDTQYF. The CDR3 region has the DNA TGTGCCAGCTCCCGCGCGTTGGGACAGTCTAGCACAGATACGCAGTATTTT.

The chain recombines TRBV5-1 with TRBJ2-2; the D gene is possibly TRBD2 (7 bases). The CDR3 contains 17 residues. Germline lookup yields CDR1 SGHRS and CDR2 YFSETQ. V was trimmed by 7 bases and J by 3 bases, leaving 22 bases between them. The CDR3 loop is CASRPGGVTGYTGELFF. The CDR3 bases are TGCGCCAGCCGCCCGGGGGGCGTAACAGGTTACACCGGGGAGCTGTTTTTT. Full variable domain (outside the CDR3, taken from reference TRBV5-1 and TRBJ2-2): KAGVTQTPRYLIKTRGQQVTLSCSPISGHRSVSWYQQTPGQGLQFLFEYFSETQRNKGNFPGRFSGRQFSNSRSEMNVSTLELGDSALYLCASRPGGVTGYTGELFFGEGSRLTVL.

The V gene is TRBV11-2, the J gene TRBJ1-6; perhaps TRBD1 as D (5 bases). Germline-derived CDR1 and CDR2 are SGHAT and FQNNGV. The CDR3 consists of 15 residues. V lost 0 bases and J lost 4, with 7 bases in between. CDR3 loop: CASSLDSGYNSPLHF. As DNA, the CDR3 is TGTGCCAGCAGCTTAGACTCAGGGTATAATTCACCCCTCCACTTT. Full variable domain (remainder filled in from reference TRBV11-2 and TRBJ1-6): EAGVAQSPRYKIIEKRQSVAFWCNPISGHATLYWYQQILGQGPKLLIQFQNNGVVDDSQLPKDRFSAERLKGVDSTLKIQPAKLEDSAVYLCASSLDSGYNSPLHFGNGTRLTVT.

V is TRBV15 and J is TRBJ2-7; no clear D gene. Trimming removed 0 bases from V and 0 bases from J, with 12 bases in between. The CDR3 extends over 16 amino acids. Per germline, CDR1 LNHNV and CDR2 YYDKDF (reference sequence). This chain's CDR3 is CATSRDKPSGSYEQYF. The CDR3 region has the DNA TGTGCCACCAGCAGAGATAAACCTTCGGGCTCCTACGAGCAGTACTTC.

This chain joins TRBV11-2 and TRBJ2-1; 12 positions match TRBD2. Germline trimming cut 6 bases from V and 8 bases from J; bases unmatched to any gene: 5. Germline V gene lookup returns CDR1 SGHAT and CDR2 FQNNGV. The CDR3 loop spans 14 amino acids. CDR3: CASRPSGGAYEQFF. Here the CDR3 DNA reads TGTGCCAGCAGACCTAGCGGGGGGGCTTATGAGCAGTTCTTC.

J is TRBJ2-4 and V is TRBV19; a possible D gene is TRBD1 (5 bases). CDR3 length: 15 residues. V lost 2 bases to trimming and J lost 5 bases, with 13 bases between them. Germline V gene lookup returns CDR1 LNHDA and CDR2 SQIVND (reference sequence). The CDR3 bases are TGTGCCAGTAGTATAAGAGGCCAGGGCCAAAACATTCAGTACTTC. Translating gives CASSIRGQGQNIQYF.

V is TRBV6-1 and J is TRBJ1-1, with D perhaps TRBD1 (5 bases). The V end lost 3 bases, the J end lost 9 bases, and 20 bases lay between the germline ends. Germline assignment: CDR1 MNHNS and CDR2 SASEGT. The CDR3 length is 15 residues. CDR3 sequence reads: CASSDDSVKTRKAFF. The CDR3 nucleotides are TGTGCCAGCAGTGACGACAGCGTAAAGACAAGAAAAGCTTTCTTT.

CDR3 region: CAISEEAADTEAFF. The CDR3 region has the DNA TGTGCCATCAGTGAGGAGGCAGCGGACACTGAAGCTTTCTTT. This rearrangement joins TRBV10-3 to TRBJ1-1; D call uncertain. CDR1 and CDR2 from the germline V gene are ENHRY and SYGVKD. Deletions cut 2 bases from V and 3 bases from J, with 10 bases between. The CDR3 has 14 residues.

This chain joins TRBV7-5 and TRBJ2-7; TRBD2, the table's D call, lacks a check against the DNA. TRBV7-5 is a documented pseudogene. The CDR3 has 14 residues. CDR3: CARSLARMPYEQYF. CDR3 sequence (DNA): TGTGCCAGAAGCTTAGCGCGGATGCCCTACGAGCAGTACTTC.

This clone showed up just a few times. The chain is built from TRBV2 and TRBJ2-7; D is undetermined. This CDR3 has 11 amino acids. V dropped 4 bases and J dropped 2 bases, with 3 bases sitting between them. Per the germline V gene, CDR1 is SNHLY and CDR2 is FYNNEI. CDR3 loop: CASSGAYEQYF. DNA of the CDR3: TGTGCCAGCAGTGGAGCCTACGAGCAGTACTTC.

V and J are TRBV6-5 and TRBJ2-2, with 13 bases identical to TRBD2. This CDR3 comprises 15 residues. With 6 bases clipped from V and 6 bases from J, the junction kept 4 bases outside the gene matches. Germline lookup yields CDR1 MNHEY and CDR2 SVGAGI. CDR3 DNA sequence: TGTGCCAGCAGCCGGACTAGCGGGGGTCCCGGGGAGCTGTTTTTT. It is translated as CASSRTSGGPGELFF.

The CDR3 nucleotides are TGTGCCAGCAGAGCGGGGGGGCGCGCAGATACGCAGTATTTT. This sequence encodes CASRAGGRADTQYF. The chain uses TRBV6-1 and TRBJ2-3, with 10 bases aligning to TRBD2. V shed 6 bases, J shed 4 bases, and the junction held 4 bases outside the gene matches. CDR1 and CDR2 (germline): MNHNS, SASEGT. The CDR3 is made up of 14 amino acids.